In this sample, the clone carrying this TCR beta chain turned up a few times. Its antigen remains unknown. This sample was included in a study of CD8+CD57+ T cells in acquired aplastic anemia. Background on the study: Mean DNA quantity obtained from sorted CD4+ and CD8+ cells was 3 to 3.5 ug. Broader study findings: Around 30 was the count of CD8+ CDR3 sequences that patients shared with controls. Significance was not reached for CD8+ Simpson's diversity between patients and controls.

According to the study, genomic DNA was the template for TCR beta VDJ and CDR3 profiling. TCRdb re-called the reads through MiXCR, storing one row per CDR3 protein. The repertoire holds about 180,000 distinct CDR3 sequences, with around 50% as singletons. Germline assignment: CDR1 LNHNV and CDR2 YYDKDF (reference sequence). The CDR3 runs 16 residues. Trimming took 6 bases from V and 1 from J; bases not matched to a gene: 4. Those patients picked for sequencing had displayed CD8+CD57+ cell expansion on flow cytometry. The chain is built from TRBV15 and TRBJ1-5; 12 bases fit TRBD1. Sequencing was carried out using sorted CD4+, CD8+, or CD8+CD57+ T cells (not recorded which) from PBMCs. The clonotype was recovered from a human donor with aplastic anemia. This chain's CDR3 is CATRPGQGASNQPQHF. The CDR3, as DNA: TGTGCCACCAGACCGGGACAGGGGGCAAGCAATCAGCCCCAGCATTTT.